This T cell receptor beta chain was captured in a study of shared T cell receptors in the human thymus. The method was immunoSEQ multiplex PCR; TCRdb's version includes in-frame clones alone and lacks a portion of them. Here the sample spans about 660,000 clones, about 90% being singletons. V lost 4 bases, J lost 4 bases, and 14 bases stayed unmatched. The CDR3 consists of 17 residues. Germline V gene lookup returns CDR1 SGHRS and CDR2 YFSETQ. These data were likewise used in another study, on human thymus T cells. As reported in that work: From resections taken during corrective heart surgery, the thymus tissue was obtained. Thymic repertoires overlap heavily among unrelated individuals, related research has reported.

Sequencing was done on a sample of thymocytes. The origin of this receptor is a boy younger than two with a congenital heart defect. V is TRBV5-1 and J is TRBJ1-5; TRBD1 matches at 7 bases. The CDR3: CASSRGPGGRRNQPQHF. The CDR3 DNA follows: TGCGCCAGCAGCCGCGGTCCAGGGGGGAGAAGGAATCAGCCCCAGCATTTT.